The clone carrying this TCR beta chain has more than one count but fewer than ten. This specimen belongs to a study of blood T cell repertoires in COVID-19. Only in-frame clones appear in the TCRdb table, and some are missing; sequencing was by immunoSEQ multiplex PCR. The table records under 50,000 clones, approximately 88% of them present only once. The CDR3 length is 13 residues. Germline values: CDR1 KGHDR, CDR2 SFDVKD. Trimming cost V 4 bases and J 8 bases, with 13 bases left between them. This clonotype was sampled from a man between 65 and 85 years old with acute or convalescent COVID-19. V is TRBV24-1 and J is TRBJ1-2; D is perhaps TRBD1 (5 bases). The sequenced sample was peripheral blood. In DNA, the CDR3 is TGTGCCACCAGTGAAATTCAGGGCCGAGGCTACACCTTC. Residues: CATSEIQGRGYTF.